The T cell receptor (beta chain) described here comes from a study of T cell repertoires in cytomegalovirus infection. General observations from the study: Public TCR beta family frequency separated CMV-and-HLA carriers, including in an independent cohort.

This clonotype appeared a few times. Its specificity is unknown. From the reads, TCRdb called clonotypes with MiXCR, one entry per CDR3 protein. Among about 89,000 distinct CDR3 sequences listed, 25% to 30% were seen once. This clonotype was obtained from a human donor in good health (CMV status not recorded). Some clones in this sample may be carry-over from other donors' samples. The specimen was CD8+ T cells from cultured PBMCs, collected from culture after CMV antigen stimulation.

The chain's CDR3 is CASSMEYGWETQYF. DNA of the CDR3: TGTGCCAGTAGTATGGAGTACGGTTGGGAGACCCAGTACTTC. The chain employs TRBV19 and TRBJ2-5; D ambiguous. V gave up 3 bases and J gave up 5 bases, with 13 bases separating them. This CDR3 spans 14 amino acids. Germline values: CDR1 LNHDA, CDR2 SQIVND (reference sequence).